This T cell receptor beta chain was recovered during a study of control samples from healthy donors and cancer patients. The CDR3 extends over 15 amino acids. In germline, CDR1 is MNHEY, CDR2 SVGEGT. V shed 3 bases and J 7 bases; nucleotides not matched to a gene: 7. Sequencing was performed with immunoSEQ multiplex PCR; in TCRdb, only in-frame clones are kept and a portion is missing. The repertoire holds 130,000 or so clones, with 85% to 90% as singletons. This clone was seen only once. This receptor was identified in a man younger than 40 in good health. The chain carries TRBV6-2 or TRBV6-3 and TRBJ2-1, with TRBD2 identical over 9 bases. The specimen was blood. In DNA form, the CDR3 reads TGTGCCAGCAGTTATCACAGCGGGGGGAGGAATGAGCAGTTCTTC. This sequence encodes CASSYHSGGRNEQFF.